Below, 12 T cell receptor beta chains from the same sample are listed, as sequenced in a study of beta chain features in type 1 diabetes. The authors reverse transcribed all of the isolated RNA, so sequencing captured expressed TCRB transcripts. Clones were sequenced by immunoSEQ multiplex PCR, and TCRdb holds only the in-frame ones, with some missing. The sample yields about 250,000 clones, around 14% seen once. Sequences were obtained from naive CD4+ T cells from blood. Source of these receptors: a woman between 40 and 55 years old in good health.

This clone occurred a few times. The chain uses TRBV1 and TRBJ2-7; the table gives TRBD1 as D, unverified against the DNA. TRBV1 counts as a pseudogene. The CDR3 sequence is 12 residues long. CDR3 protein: CTSSTAPCEQYF. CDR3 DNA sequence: TGCACCAGCAGCACAGCCCCCTGCGAGCAGTACTTC.

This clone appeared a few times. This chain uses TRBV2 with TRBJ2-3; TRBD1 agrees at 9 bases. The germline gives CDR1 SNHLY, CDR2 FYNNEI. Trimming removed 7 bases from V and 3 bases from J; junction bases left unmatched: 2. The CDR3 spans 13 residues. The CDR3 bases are TGTGCCAGCAACGGACAGGGGACAGATACGCAGTATTTT. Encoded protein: CASNGQGTDTQYF.

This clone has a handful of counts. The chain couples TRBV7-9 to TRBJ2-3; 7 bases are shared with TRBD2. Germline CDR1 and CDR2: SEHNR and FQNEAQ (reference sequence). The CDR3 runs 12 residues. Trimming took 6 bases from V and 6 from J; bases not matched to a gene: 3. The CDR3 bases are TGTGCCAGCAGACGCGGGGGTGATACGCAGTATTTT. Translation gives CASRRGGDTQYF. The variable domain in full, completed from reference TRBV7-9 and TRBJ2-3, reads DTGVSQNPRHKITKRGQNVTFRCDPISEHNRLYWYRQTLGQGPEFLTYFQNEAQLEKSRLLSDRFSAERPKGSFSTLEIQRTEQGDSAMYLCASRRGGDTQYFGPGTRLTVL.

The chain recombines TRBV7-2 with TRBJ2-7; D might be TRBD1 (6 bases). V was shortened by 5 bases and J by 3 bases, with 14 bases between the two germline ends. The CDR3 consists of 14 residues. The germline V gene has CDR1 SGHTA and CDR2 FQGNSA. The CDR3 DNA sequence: TGTGCCAGCAGCAGGACAGATACGTTCTACGAGCAGTACTTC. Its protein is CASSRTDTFYEQYF.

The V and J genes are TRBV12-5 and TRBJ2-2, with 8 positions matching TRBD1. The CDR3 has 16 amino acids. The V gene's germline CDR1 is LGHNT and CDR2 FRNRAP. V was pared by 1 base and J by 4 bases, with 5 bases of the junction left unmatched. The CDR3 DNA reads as TGTGCTAGTGGTTTGGGAGACAGGGGCCCCACCGGGGAGCTGTTTTTT. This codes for CASGLGDRGPTGELFF.

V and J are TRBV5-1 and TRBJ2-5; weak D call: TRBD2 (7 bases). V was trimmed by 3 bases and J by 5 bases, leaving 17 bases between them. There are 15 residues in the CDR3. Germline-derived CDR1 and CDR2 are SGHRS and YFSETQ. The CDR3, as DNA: TGCGCCAGCAGCTCAGGGGCTAGCGGAGGGGAGACCCAGTACTTC. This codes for CASSSGASGGETQYF.

The DNA of the CDR3 is TGTGCCAGCAGTGTAGAACAGGGGTATAATTCACCCCTCCACTTT. It encodes CASSVEQGYNSPLHF. The V gene is TRBV25-1, the J gene TRBJ1-6, with TRBD1 identical over 7 bases. V shed 4 bases and J 4 bases; nucleotides not matched to a gene: 4. CDR1 is MGHDK and CDR2 is SYGVNS in the germline V gene. The CDR3 has 15 amino acids.

The CDR3 loop reads CASSQAAHEGQFF. CDR3 DNA: TGCGCCAGCAGCCAAGCAGCCCATGAGGGGCAGTTCTTC. This sequence joins TRBV4-3 and TRBJ2-1, with D possibly TRBD2 on 5 matching bases. The CDR3 spans 13 residues. V was cut by 1 base and J by 12 bases, with 13 bases left in between. Germline CDR1 is LGHNA and CDR2 is YSLEER.

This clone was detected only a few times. The CDR3: CASSLSKGTRRDEQYF. DNA for the CDR3: TGTGCCAGCAGTTTAAGTAAGGGGACTAGACGCGACGAGCAGTACTTC. J is TRBJ2-7 and V is TRBV27, with TRBD2 matching over 8 bases. V lost 2 bases and J lost 5; bases outside the gene matches: 11. This CDR3 contains 16 residues. From germline, CDR1 is MNHEY and CDR2 SMNVEV (reference sequence).

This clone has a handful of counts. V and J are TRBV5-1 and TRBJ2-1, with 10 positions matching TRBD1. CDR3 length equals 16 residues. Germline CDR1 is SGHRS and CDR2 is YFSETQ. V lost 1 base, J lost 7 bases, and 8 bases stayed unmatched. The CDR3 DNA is TGCGCCAGCAGCTTGAGGCTACCGGGACAGGGGAATGAGCAGTTCTTC. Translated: CASSLRLPGQGNEQFF.

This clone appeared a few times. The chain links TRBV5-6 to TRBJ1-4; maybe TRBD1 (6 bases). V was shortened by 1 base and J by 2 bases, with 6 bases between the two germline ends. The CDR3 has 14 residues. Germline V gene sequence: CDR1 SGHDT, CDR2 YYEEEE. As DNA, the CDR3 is TGTGCCAGCAGCTTGCAGGGGACTAATGAAAAACTGTTTTTT. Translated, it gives CASSLQGTNEKLFF.

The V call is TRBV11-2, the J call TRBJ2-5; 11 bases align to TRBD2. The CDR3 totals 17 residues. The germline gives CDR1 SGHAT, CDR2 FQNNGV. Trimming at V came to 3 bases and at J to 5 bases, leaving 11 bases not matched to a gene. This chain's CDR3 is CASSLMSSGGPGETQYF. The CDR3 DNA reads TGTGCCAGCAGCTTGATGTCTAGCGGGGGGCCGGGGGAGACCCAGTACTTC.